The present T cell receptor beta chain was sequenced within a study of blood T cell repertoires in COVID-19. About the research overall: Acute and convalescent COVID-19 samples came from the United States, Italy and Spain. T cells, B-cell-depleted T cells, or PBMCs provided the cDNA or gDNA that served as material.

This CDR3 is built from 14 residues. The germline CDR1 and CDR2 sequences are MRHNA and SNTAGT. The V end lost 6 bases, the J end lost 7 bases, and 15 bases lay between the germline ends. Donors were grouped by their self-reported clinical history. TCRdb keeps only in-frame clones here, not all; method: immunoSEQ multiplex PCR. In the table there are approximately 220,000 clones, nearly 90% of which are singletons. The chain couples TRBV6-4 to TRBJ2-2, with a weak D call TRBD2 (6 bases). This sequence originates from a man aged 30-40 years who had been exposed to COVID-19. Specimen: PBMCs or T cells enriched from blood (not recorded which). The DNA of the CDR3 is TGTGCCAGCAGCCCCACGTGGGAGGACGGGGAGCTGTTTTTT. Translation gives CASSPTWEDGELFF.